The clone carrying this T cell receptor beta chain was seen a single time. Germline loops: CDR1 ENHRY, CDR2 SYGVKD. The CDR3 has 13 residues. Trimming cost V 7 bases and J 1 base, with 10 bases left between them. Profiled with immunoSEQ multiplex PCR; TCRdb holds only in-frame clones, not every one. The sample holds 640,000 or so clones, approximately 89% seen once. The sample comes from a study of shared T cell receptors in the human thymus. This sample also belongs to another study, concerning human thymus T cells. That source notes: Corrective surgery for congenital heart defects was being performed on the healthy Finnish infants who were the donors. Thymus was obtained from resections taken during corrective heart surgery. Apparent skewing of V and J gene usage characterized both thymic and blood repertoires.

The clonotype originates from a boy in the first two years of life with a congenital heart defect. This sequence joins TRBV10-3 and TRBJ1-1; D possibly corresponds to TRBD1 (5 bases). Sequencing was done on a sample of thymocytes. CDR3 in DNA: TGTGCCATCAACGCCGACAGGAACACTGAAGCTTTCTTT. It is translated as CAINADRNTEAFF.